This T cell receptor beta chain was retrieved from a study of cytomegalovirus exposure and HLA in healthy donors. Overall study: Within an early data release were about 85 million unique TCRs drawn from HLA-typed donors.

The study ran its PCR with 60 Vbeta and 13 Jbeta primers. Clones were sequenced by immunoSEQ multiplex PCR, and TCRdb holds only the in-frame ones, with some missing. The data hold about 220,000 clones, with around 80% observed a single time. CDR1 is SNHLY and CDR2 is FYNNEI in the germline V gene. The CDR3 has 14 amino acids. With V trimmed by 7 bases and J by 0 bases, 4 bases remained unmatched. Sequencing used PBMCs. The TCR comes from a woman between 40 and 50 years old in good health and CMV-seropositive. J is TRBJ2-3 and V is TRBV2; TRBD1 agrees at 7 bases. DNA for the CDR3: TGTGCCAGCAAGGACAGGACTAGCACAGATACGCAGTATTTT. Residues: CASKDRTSTDTQYF.